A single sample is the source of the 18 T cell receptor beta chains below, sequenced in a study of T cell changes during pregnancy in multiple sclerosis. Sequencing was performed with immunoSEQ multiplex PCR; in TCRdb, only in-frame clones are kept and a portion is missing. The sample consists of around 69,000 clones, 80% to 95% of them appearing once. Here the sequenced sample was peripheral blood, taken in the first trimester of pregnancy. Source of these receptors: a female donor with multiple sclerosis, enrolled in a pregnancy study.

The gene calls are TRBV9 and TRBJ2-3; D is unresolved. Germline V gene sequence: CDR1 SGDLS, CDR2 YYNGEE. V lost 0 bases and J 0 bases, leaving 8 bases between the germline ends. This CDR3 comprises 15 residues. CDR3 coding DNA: TGTGCCAGCAGCGTAGTGGCTTCTAGCACAGATACGCAGTATTTT. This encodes CASSVVASSTDTQYF.

CDR3 residues: CASSSGFRGRGFRANEQFF. DNA of the CDR3: TGTGCCAGCAGCTCCGGTTTTCGCGGGAGGGGTTTTAGAGCTAATGAGCAGTTCTTC. The V call is TRBV7-3, the J call TRBJ2-1, with 9 bases lining up with TRBD2. CDR1 and CDR2 (germline): SGHTA, FQGTGA. The CDR3 has 19 amino acids. V was pared by 4 bases and J by 7 bases, with 20 bases of the junction left unmatched.

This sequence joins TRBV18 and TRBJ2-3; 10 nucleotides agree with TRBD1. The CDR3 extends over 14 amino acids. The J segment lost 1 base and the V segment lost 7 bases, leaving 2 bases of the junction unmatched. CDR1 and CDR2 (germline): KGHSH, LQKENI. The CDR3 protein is CASYGQGGTDTQYF. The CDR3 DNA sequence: TGTGCCAGCTATGGACAGGGGGGCACAGATACGCAGTATTTT.

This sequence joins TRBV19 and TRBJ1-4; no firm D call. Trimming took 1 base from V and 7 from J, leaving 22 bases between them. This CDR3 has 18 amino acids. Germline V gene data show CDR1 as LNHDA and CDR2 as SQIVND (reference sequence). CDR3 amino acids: CASSIVPFAATGSEKLFF. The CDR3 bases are TGTGCCAGTAGTATAGTACCTTTCGCGGCAACTGGGAGTGAAAAACTGTTTTTT. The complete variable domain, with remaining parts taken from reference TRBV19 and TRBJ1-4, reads DGGITQSPKYLFRKEGQNVTLSCEQNLNHDAMYWYRQDPGQGLRLIYYSQIVNDFQKGDIAEGYSVSREKKESFPLTVTSAQKNPTAFYLCASSIVPFAATGSEKLFFGSGTQLSVL.

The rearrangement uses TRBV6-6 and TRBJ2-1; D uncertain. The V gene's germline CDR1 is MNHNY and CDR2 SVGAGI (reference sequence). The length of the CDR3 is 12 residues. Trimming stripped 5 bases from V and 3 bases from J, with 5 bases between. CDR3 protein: CASSDNYNEQFF. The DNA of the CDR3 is TGTGCCAGCAGTGACAACTACAATGAGCAGTTCTTC.

The CDR3, as DNA: TGTGCCAGCAGCCTGGGACAGTACACTGAAGCTTTCTTT. Residues: CASSLGQYTEAFF. V and J are TRBV14 and TRBJ1-1; TRBD1 aligns across 7 bases. The CDR3 consists of 13 residues. Germline V gene sequence: CDR1 SGHDN, CDR2 FVKESK. The V and J ends lost 4 bases and 3 bases, in that order; junction bases with no gene match: 2.

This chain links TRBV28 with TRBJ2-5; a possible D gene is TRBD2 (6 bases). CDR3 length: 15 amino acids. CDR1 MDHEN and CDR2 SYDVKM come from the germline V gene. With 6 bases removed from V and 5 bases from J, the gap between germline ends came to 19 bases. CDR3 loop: CASSPVGLGRETQYF. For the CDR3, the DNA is TGTGCCAGCAGCCCCGTAGGGTTAGGGAGGGAGACCCAGTACTTC. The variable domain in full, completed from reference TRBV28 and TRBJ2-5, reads DVKVTQSSRYLVKRTGEKVFLECVQDMDHENMFWYRQDPGLGLRLIYFSYDVKMKEKGDIPEGYSVSREKKERFSLILESASTNQTSMYLCASSPVGLGRETQYFGPGTRLLVL.

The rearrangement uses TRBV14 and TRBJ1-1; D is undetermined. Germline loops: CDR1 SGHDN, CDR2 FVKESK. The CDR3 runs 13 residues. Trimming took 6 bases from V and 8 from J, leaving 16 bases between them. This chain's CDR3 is CASRSQTWEEAFF. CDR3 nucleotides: TGTGCCAGCAGATCCCAGACATGGGAGGAAGCTTTCTTT. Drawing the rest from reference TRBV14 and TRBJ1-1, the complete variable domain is EAGVTQFPSHSVIEKGQTVTLRCDPISGHDNLYWYRRVMGKEIKFLLHFVKESKQDESGMPNNRFLAERTGGTYSTLKVQPAELEDSGVYFCASRSQTWEEAFFGQGTRLTVV.

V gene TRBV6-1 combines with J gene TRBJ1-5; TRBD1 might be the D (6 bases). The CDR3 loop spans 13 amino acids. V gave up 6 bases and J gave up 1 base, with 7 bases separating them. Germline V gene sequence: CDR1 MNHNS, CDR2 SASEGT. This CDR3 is CASRDRSNQPQHF. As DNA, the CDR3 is TGTGCCAGCAGGGACAGAAGCAATCAGCCCCAGCATTTT.

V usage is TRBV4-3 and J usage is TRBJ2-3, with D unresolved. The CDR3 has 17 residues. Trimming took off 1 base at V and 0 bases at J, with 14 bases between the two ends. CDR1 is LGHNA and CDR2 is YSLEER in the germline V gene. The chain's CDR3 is CASSQGHGRLSTDTQYF. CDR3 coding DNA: TGCGCCAGCAGCCAAGGGCACGGTCGACTTAGCACAGATACGCAGTATTTT.

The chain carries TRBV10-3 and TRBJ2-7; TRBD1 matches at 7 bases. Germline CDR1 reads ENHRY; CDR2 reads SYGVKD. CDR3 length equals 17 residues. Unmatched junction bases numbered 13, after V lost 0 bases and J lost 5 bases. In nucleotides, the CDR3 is TGTGCCATCAGTGAGTCGATGGGTTTGGCAGGGGGTAACGAGCAGTACTTC. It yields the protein CAISESMGLAGGNEQYF.

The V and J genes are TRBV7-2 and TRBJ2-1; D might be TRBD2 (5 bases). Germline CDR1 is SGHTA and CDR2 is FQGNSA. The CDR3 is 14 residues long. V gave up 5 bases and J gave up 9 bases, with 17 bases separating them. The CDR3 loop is CASSLDYGPGEQFF. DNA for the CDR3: TGTGCCAGCAGCCTCGACTACGGGCCGGGTGAGCAGTTCTTC.

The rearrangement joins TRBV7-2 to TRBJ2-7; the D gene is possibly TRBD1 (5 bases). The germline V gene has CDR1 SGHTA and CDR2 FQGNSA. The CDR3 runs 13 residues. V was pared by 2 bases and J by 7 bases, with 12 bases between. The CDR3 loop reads CASSLSRAQEQYF. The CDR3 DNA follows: TGTGCCAGCAGCTTATCCAGGGCTCAGGAGCAGTACTTC.

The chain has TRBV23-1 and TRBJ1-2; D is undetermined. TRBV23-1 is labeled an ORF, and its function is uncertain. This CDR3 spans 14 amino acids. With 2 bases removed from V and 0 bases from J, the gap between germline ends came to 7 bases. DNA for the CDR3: TGCGCCAGCAGTCAACCCCCCACTAACTATGGCTACACCTTC. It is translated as CASSQPPTNYGYTF.

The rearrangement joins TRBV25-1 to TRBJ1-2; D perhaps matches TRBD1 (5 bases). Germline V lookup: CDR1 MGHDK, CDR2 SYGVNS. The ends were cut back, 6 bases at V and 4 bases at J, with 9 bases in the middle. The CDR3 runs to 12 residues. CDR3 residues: CASRGLAYGYTF. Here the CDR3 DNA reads TGTGCCAGCAGGGGACTCGCCTATGGCTACACCTTC.

This chain's CDR3 is CASSSGLAGGETQYF. In DNA, the CDR3 is TGTGCCAGCAGTTCGGGACTAGCGGGAGGGGAGACCCAGTACTTC. The chain employs TRBV9 and TRBJ2-5; 16 nucleotides line up with TRBD2. The CDR3 extends over 15 amino acids. The germline V gene encodes CDR1 SGDLS and CDR2 YYNGEE. Trimming removed 5 bases from V and 5 bases from J; junction bases left unmatched: 3.

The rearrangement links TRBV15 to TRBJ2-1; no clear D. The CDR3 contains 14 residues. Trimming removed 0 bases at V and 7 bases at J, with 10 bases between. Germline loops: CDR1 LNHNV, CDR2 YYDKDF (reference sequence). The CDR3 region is CATSRDAVVNEQFF. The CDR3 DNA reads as TGTGCCACCAGCAGAGATGCAGTCGTGAATGAGCAGTTCTTC.

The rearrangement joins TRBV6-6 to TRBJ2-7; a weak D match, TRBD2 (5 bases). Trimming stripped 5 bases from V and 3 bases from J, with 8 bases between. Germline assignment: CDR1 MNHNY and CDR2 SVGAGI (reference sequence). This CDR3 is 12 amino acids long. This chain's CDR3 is CASSVRDYEQYF. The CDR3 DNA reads TGTGCCAGCAGTGTCCGGGACTACGAGCAGTACTTC.